The 10 T cell receptor beta chains presented below share a single source sample, sequenced in a study of cytomegalovirus exposure and HLA in healthy donors. The PCR ran on 60 Vbeta and 13 Jbeta primers. This table comes from immunoSEQ multiplex PCR, and its TCRdb copy is limited to in-frame clones, with some not included. The table lists around 170,000 clones, around three quarters of them singletons. Material for sequencing was PBMCs. These receptors were obtained from a woman between 40 and 55 years old in good health and CMV-seronegative.

The chain carries TRBV27 and TRBJ2-7; 7 nucleotides line up with TRBD2. This CDR3 contains 14 residues. Germline V CDR1 and CDR2: MNHEY, SMNVEV (reference sequence). The J segment lost 3 bases and the V segment lost 5 bases, leaving 7 bases of the junction unmatched. In DNA form, the CDR3 reads TGTGCCAGCAGTGTGACTAGCTCCTACTACGAGCAGTACTTC. This gives the protein CASSVTSSYYEQYF.

The CDR3, as DNA: TGTGCCAGCAGTTTATTTGGGGGGTTTAATGAAAAACTGTTTTTT. Translation: CASSLFGGFNEKLFF. The V and J genes are TRBV27 and TRBJ1-4, with D possibly TRBD1 on 5 matching bases. Germline CDR1 and CDR2: MNHEY and SMNVEV (reference sequence). Trimming shortened V by 1 base and J by 4 bases, and 10 bases separated the two germline ends. The length of the CDR3 is 15 residues.

V and J are TRBV6-1 and TRBJ2-7; weak D call: TRBD1 (6 bases). The CDR3 loop spans 14 amino acids. V lost 0 bases and J 6 bases, leaving 12 bases between the germline ends. The germline gives CDR1 MNHNS, CDR2 SASEGT. CDR3 protein: CASSEALEGGEQYF. CDR3 nucleotide sequence: TGTGCCAGCAGTGAAGCGCTGGAAGGGGGCGAGCAGTACTTC.

V usage is TRBV6-5 and J usage is TRBJ1-1; 7 bases fit TRBD1. The J segment lost 2 bases and the V segment lost 5 bases, leaving 5 bases of the junction unmatched. This CDR3 region has 14 residues. Germline loops: CDR1 MNHEY, CDR2 SVGAGI. CDR3: CASSPQGPNTEAFF. The CDR3 coding sequence is TGTGCCAGCAGTCCACAGGGGCCTAACACTGAAGCTTTCTTT.

This chain links TRBV5-8 with TRBJ2-2, with D possibly matching TRBD1 (6 bases). The germline CDR1 and CDR2 sequences are SGHTS and YDEGEE. Deletions cut 2 bases from V and 9 bases from J, with 8 bases between. The CDR3 is made up of 12 amino acids. The CDR3 spells CASSFRGWELFF. DNA of the CDR3: TGTGCCAGCAGCTTCAGGGGCTGGGAGCTGTTTTTT.

The chain recombines TRBV29-1 with TRBJ2-7; no clear D. This CDR3 comprises 12 residues. V gave up 4 bases and J gave up 6 bases, with 13 bases separating them. Per the germline V gene, CDR1 is SQVTM and CDR2 is ANQGSEA. The CDR3 DNA follows: TGCAGCGTTGGAATCGGTTCTGGCGAGCAGTACTTC. Translating gives CSVGIGSGEQYF.

The rearrangement uses TRBV7-9 and TRBJ1-4; 7 bases are shared with TRBD1. V lost 0 bases, J lost 8 bases, and 9 bases stayed unmatched. This CDR3 spans 16 amino acids. Germline V gene lookup returns CDR1 SEHNR and CDR2 FQNEAQ (reference sequence). CDR3 in amino acids: CASSLATTGREEKLFF. The CDR3 region has the DNA TGTGCCAGCAGCTTAGCGACGACAGGGCGGGAAGAAAAACTGTTTTTT.

This clone was counted only a few times. This chain's CDR3 is CASIGLGVAFF. The CDR3 DNA follows: TGTGCCAGCATTGGGCTTGGCGTCGCTTTCTTT. The rearrangement links TRBV6-1 to TRBJ1-1; D ambiguous. Germline CDR1 is MNHNS and CDR2 is SASEGT. The CDR3 runs to 11 residues. V was clipped by 7 bases and J by 11 bases, with 14 bases between them.

This sequence joins TRBV11-3 and TRBJ2-5; 9 bases match TRBD1. There are 15 residues in the CDR3. Unmatched junction bases numbered 7, after V lost 4 bases and J lost 4 bases. Germline V gene data show CDR1 as SGHNT and CDR2 as YENEEA. CDR3 nucleotide sequence: TGTGCCAGCAGCTCGGGACAGGGAGGGGCAGAGACCCAGTACTTC. This encodes CASSSGQGGAETQYF.

This clone came up a few times. The genes are TRBV6-1 and TRBJ2-7; the D gene is possibly TRBD1 (6 bases). Trimming removed 3 bases at V and 3 bases at J, with 15 bases between. CDR1 is MNHNS, CDR2 SASEGT, per germline. The CDR3 covers 15 residues. The CDR3 nucleotides are TGTGCCAGCAGTGACCAGACAGGATACTTCTACGAGCAGTACTTC. It is translated as CASSDQTGYFYEQYF.